This is a list of T cell receptor beta chains from one sample in a study of radiation and T cells in renal cell carcinoma. Only in-frame clones appear in the TCRdb table, and some are missing; sequencing was by immunoSEQ multiplex PCR. This table holds some 140,000 clones, more than 70% found once. Material: blood, obtained from a patient whose treatment included radiotherapy and nephrectomy. These receptors all stem from a woman in her fifties or sixties with renal cell carcinoma. Both conserved end residues are part of each CDR3. Each record gives: J gene, D gene, clone size, V gene, CDR3 DNA, CDR3 protein. D genes are given only for firm matches. Some rows have no size entry. The others give once, few or many, or a class for an expanded clone.

j_call: TRBJ2-7
d_call: -
clone_size: -
v_call: TRBV2
cdr3_nt: TGTGCCAGCAGTGACTCTGCGCCCTACGAGCAGTACTTC
cdr3_aa: CASSDSAPYEQYF

j_call: TRBJ1-2
d_call: -
clone_size: -
v_call: TRBV19
cdr3_nt: TGTGCCAGTACCCTCGACAGCGGCACCTATGGCTACACCTTC
cdr3_aa: CASTLDSGTYGYTF

j_call: TRBJ1-2
d_call: -
clone_size: -
v_call: TRBV2
cdr3_nt: TGTGCCAGCTCCCTCGACAGCCCCTATGGCTACACCTTC
cdr3_aa: CASSLDSPYGYTF

j_call: TRBJ2-2
d_call: -
clone_size: -
v_call: TRBV7-7
cdr3_nt: TGTGCTAGCAGCTCTGATTTCGCCGGGGAGCTGTTTTTT
cdr3_aa: CASSSDFAGELFF

j_call: TRBJ1-1
d_call: TRBD1
clone_size: -
v_call: TRBV15
cdr3_nt: TGTGCCACCAGCGGGGGACAGGGATCCGACACTGAAGCTTTCTTT
cdr3_aa: CATSGGQGSDTEAFF

j_call: TRBJ2-5
d_call: -
clone_size: once
v_call: TRBV18
cdr3_nt: TGTGCCAGCTCACCAAGTACGGACAATCAAGAGACCCAGTACTTC
cdr3_aa: CASSPSTDNQETQYF

j_call: TRBJ1-5
d_call: TRBD1
clone_size: few
v_call: TRBV19
cdr3_nt: TGTGCCAGTAGTACAGACAGGGGCCGGGATCAGCCCCAGCATTTT
cdr3_aa: CASSTDRGRDQPQHF

j_call: TRBJ1-3
d_call: -
clone_size: -
v_call: TRBV11-2
cdr3_nt: TGTGCCAGCAGCTCTACTACCGGGACACCGCTCAACACCATATATTTT
cdr3_aa: CASSSTTGTPLNTIYF

j_call: TRBJ2-5
d_call: TRBD1
clone_size: -
v_call: TRBV7-2
cdr3_nt: TGTGCCAGCAGCCTAGGGACAGCCTTCCAAGAGACCCAGTACTTC
cdr3_aa: CASSLGTAFQETQYF

j_call: TRBJ2-5
d_call: TRBD1
clone_size: -
v_call: TRBV6-1
cdr3_nt: TGTGCCAGCAGCTTGGACAGGGGGCAAGAGACCCAGTACTTC
cdr3_aa: CASSLDRGQETQYF

j_call: TRBJ2-2
d_call: -
clone_size: once
v_call: TRBV6-1
cdr3_nt: TGTGCCAGCAGTGTGTGGGGGCCCGGGGAGCTGTTTTTT
cdr3_aa: CASSVWGPGELFF

j_call: TRBJ1-2
d_call: -
clone_size: -
v_call: TRBV5-4
cdr3_nt: TGTGCCAGCAGCTTGCCGGGGGTTAGTGATGGCTACACCTTC
cdr3_aa: CASSLPGVSDGYTF

j_call: TRBJ2-3
d_call: TRBD1
clone_size: -
v_call: TRBV14
cdr3_nt: TGTGCCAGCAGCCAAGGAGGGACAGGTCGAAAAGATACGCAGTATTTT
cdr3_aa: CASSQGGTGRKDTQYF

j_call: TRBJ2-7
d_call: -
clone_size: -
v_call: TRBV19
cdr3_nt: TGTGCCAGTAGTGCACAGACAGGCCGCTACGAGCAGTACTTC
cdr3_aa: CASSAQTGRYEQYF

j_call: TRBJ1-1
d_call: TRBD1
clone_size: -
v_call: TRBV5-1
cdr3_nt: TGCGCCAGCAGATGGGACAGGGAAGCCACTGAAGCTTTCTTT
cdr3_aa: CASRWDREATEAFF

j_call: TRBJ2-3
d_call: TRBD2
clone_size: -
v_call: TRBV7-3
cdr3_nt: TGTGCCAGCAGCTCCCTAGCGGGGGGGTACCCGCGAGATACGCAGTATTTT
cdr3_aa: CASSSLAGGYPRDTQYF

j_call: TRBJ2-1
d_call: TRBD2
clone_size: -
v_call: TRBV6-6
cdr3_nt: TGTGCCAGCAGTCAACTTAGCGGGGGACCTCGGGAAAAGCAGTTCTTC
cdr3_aa: CASSQLSGGPREKQFF

j_call: TRBJ1-4
d_call: -
clone_size: -
v_call: TRBV7-9
cdr3_nt: TGTGCCAGCAGTCAAAACCTGGGAGGAAATGAAAAACTGTTTTTT
cdr3_aa: CASSQNLGGNEKLFF

j_call: TRBJ2-7
d_call: TRBD1
clone_size: -
v_call: TRBV6-5
cdr3_nt: TGTGCCAGCAGTTCGACCGGGACAGGGAAAACCTACGAGCAGTACTTC
cdr3_aa: CASSSTGTGKTYEQYF

j_call: TRBJ2-6
d_call: -
clone_size: -
v_call: TRBV11-2
cdr3_nt: TGTGCCAGCAGCTTAGGCTCTGGGGCCAACGTCCTGACTTTC
cdr3_aa: CASSLGSGANVLTF

j_call: TRBJ1-4
d_call: -
clone_size: once
v_call: TRBV6-1
cdr3_nt: TGTGCCAGCAGTGAAATCCGAGTTGCAACTAATGAAAAACTGTTTTTT
cdr3_aa: CASSEIRVATNEKLFF

j_call: TRBJ2-5
d_call: TRBD1
clone_size: -
v_call: TRBV2
cdr3_nt: TGTGCCAGCAGGCAACCAATAGGACAGGCAAAATCCCAAGAGACCCAGTACTTC
cdr3_aa: CASRQPIGQAKSQETQYF

j_call: TRBJ1-5
d_call: TRBD1
clone_size: -
v_call: TRBV7-8
cdr3_nt: TGTGCCAGCAGCACGGGACAGGTGACCTATAGCAATCAGCCCCAGCATTTT
cdr3_aa: CASSTGQVTYSNQPQHF

j_call: TRBJ1-4
d_call: -
clone_size: -
v_call: TRBV7-9
cdr3_nt: TGTGCCAGCAGCCCCGGAGGGGGGGCCACTAATGAAAAACTGTTTTTT
cdr3_aa: CASSPGGGATNEKLFF

j_call: TRBJ1-1
d_call: -
clone_size: -
v_call: TRBV6-6
cdr3_nt: TGTGCCAGCAGTTGGGAGGCCCCGGCGAACACTGAAGCTTTCTTT
cdr3_aa: CASSWEAPANTEAFF

j_call: TRBJ1-6
d_call: -
clone_size: -
v_call: TRBV5-5
cdr3_nt: TGTGCCAGCAGCTTGGGGATCGGGGAATGGGATTCACCCCTCCACTTT
cdr3_aa: CASSLGIGEWDSPLHF

j_call: TRBJ1-2
d_call: TRBD1
clone_size: -
v_call: TRBV10-3
cdr3_nt: TGTGCCATCACCGATCCGGACAGGGGTGCCTATGGCTACACCTTC
cdr3_aa: CAITDPDRGAYGYTF

j_call: TRBJ1-2
d_call: -
clone_size: -
v_call: TRBV7-2
cdr3_nt: TGTGCCAGCAGCGTACCACCTAACTATGGCTACACCTTC
cdr3_aa: CASSVPPNYGYTF